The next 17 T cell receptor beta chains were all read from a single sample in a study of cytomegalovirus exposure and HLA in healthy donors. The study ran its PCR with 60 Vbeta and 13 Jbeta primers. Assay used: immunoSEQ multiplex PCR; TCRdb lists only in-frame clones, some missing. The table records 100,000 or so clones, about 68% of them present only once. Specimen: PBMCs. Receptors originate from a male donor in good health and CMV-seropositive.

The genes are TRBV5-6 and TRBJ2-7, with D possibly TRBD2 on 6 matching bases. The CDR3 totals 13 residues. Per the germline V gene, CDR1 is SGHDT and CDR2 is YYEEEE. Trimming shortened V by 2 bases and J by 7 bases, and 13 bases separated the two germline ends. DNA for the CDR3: TGTGCCAGCAGCTTTGCCAGGGCGGGGGAGCAGTACTTC. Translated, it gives CASSFARAGEQYF.

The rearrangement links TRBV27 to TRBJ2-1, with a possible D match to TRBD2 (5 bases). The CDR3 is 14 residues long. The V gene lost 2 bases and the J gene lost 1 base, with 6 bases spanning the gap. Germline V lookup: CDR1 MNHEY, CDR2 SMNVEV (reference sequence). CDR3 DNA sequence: TGTGCCAGCAGTTTAGGAGGATCCTACAATGAGCAGTTCTTC. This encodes CASSLGGSYNEQFF.

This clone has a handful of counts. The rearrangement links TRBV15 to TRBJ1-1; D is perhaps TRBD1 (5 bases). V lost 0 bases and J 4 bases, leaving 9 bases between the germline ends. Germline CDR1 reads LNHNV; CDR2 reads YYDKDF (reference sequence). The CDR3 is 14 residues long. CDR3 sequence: CATSREAGGTEAFF. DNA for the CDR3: TGTGCCACCAGCAGAGAAGCGGGGGGCACTGAAGCTTTCTTT.

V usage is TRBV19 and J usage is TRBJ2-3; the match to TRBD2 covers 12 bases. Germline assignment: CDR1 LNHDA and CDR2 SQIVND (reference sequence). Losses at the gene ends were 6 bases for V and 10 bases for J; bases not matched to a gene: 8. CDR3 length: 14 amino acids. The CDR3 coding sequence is TGTGCCAGTAGCGGGGGACTAGCGGGCCTTGCGCAGTATTTT. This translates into CASSGGLAGLAQYF.

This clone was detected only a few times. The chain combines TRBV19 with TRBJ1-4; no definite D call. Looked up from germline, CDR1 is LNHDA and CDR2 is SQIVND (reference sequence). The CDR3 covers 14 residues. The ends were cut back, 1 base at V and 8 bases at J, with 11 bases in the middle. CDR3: CASSIGRRPEKLFF. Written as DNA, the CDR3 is TGTGCCAGTAGTATAGGCAGGAGGCCGGAAAAACTGTTTTTT.

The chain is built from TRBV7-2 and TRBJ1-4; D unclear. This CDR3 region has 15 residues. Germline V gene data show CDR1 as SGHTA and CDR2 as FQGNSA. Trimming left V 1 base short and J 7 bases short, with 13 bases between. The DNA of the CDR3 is TGTGCCAGCAGCTTAGTTTCGGGGTCTGGTGAAAAACTGTTTTTT. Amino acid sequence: CASSLVSGSGEKLFF. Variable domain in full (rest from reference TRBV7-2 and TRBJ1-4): GAGVSQSPSNKVTEKGKDVELRCDPISGHTALYWYRQSLGQGLEFLIYFQGNSAPDKSGLPSDRFSAERTGGSVSTLTIQRTQQEDSAVYLCASSLVSGSGEKLFFGSGTQLSVL.

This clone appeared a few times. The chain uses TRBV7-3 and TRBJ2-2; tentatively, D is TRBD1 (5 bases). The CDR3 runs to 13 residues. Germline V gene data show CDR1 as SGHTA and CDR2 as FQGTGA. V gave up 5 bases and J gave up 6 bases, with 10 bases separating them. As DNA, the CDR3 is TGTGCCAGCAGCCCAGGGTCGCCCGGGGAGCTGTTTTTT. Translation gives CASSPGSPGELFF.

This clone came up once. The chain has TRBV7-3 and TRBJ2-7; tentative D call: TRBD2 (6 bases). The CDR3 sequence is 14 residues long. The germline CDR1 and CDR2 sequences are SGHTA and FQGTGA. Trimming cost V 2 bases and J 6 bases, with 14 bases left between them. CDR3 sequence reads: CASSLAPGDSEQYF. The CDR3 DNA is TGTGCCAGCAGCTTAGCACCGGGGGACTCCGAGCAGTACTTC.

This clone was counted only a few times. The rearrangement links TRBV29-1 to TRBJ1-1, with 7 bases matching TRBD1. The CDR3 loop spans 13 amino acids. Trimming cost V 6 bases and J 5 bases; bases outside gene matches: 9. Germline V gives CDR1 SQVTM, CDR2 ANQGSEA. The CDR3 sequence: CSVDRTGGTEAFF. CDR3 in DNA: TGCAGCGTGGACCGGACAGGAGGGACTGAAGCTTTCTTT. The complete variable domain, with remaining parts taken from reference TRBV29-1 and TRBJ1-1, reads SAVISQKPSRDICQRGTSLTIQCQVDSQVTMMFWYRQQPGQSLTLIATANQGSEATYESGFVIDKFPISRPNLTFSTLTVSNMSPEDSSIYLCSVDRTGGTEAFFGQGTRLTVV.

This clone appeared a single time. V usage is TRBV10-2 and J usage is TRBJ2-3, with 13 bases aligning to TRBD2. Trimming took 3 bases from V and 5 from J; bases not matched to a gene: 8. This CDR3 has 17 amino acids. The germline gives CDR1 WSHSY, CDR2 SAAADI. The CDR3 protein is CASSDFRTSGGEDTQYF. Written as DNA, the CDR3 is TGCGCCAGCAGTGATTTCCGGACTAGCGGGGGCGAAGATACGCAGTATTTT.

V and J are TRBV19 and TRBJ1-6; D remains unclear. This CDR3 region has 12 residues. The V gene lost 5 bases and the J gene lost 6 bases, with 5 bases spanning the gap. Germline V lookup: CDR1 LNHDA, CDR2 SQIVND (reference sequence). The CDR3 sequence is CASSSLNSPLHF. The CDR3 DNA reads TGTGCCAGTAGTTCCCTTAATTCACCCCTCCACTTT.

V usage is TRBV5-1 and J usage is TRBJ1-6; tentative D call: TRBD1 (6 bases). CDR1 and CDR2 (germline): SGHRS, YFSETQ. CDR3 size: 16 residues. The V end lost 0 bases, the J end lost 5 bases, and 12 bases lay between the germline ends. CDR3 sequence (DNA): TGCGCCAGCAGCTTGGACGGGGGGGCCAATAATTCACCCCTCCACTTT. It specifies CASSLDGGANNSPLHF.

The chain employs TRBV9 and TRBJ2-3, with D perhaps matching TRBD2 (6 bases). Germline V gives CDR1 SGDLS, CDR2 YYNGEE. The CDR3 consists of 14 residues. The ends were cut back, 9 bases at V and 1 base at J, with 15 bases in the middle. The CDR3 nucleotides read TGTGCCACCTCGGCGGGGTACGGCACAGATACGCAGTATTTT. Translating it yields CATSAGYGTDTQYF.

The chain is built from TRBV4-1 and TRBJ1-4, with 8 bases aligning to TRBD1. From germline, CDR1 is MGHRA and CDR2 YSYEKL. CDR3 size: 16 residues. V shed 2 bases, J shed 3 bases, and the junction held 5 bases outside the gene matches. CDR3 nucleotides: TGCGCCAGCAGCCAATTCACAGGGGGTCCTAATGAAAAACTGTTTTTT. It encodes CASSQFTGGPNEKLFF.

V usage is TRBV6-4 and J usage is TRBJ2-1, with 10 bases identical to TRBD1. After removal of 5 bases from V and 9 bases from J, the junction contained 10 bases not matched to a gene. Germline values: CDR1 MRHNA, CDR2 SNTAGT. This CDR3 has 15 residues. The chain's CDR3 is CASSWDRGSSGEQFF. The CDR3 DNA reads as TGTGCCAGCAGTTGGGACAGGGGTTCTTCGGGTGAGCAGTTCTTC.

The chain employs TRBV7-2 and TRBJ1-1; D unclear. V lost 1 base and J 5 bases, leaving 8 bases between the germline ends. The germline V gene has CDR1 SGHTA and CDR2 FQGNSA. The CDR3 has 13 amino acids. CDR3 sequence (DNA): TGTGCCAGCAGCTTAGATGGAGTGACTGAAGCTTTCTTT. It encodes CASSLDGVTEAFF.

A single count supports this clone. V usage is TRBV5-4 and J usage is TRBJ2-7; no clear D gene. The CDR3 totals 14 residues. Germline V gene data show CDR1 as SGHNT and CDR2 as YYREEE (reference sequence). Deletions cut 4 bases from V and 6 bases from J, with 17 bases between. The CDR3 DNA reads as TGTGCCAGCAGCCCTCGTCAGGCTCCCACCGAGCAGTACTTC. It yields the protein CASSPRQAPTEQYF.